The rows below give T cell receptor beta chains drawn from one sample of a study of post-analysis software for immune sequencing data. MiXCR, applied by TCRdb to the PCR reads, yields one record per CDR3 protein. This table holds around 700,000 distinct CDR3 sequences, 55% to 70% found once. The sample comprised blood. These receptors were obtained from a girl aged 2-10 years with multiple sclerosis. Both conserved end residues are part of each CDR3. Fields, in order: J gene, V gene, clone size, D gene, CDR3 protein, CDR3 DNA. A D gene is named only where the DNA matches it firmly. The listing skips clone size in some rows; elsewhere it reads once, few, many or a size class.

j_call: TRBJ2-1; v_call: TRBV20-1; clone_size: few; d_call: TRBD1; cdr3_aa: CSAPIPGTAVSNEQFF; cdr3_nt: TGCAGTGCCCCGATACCCGGGACAGCAGTAAGCAATGAGCAGTTCTTC
j_call: TRBJ1-5; v_call: TRBV6-2/TRBV6-3; clone_size: NA; d_call: NA; cdr3_aa: CASSYVGSNQPQHF; cdr3_nt: TGTGCCAGCAGTTACGTGGGGTCCAATCAGCCCCAGCATTTT
j_call: TRBJ2-7; v_call: TRBV6-1; clone_size: NA; d_call: TRBD1; cdr3_aa: CASSGLQGWSCNEQYF; cdr3_nt: TGTGCCAGCAGTGGGTTACAGGGGTGGTCCTGCAATGAGCAGTACTTC
j_call: TRBJ2-7; v_call: TRBV15; clone_size: once; d_call: NA; cdr3_aa: CATRRDRPGALSYEQYF; cdr3_nt: TGTGCCACCCGCAGAGATCGTCCCGGGGCTCTCTCCTACGAGCAGTACTTC
j_call: TRBJ2-4; v_call: TRBV5-5; clone_size: NA; d_call: NA; cdr3_aa: CASSVGGAKNIQYF; cdr3_nt: TGTGCCAGCAGCGTCGGAGGAGCCAAAAACATTCAGTACTTC
j_call: TRBJ2-2; v_call: TRBV20-1; clone_size: once; d_call: TRBD2; cdr3_aa: CSAPASAGLNTGELFF; cdr3_nt: TGCAGTGCGCCCGCTTCAGCGGGACTTAACACCGGGGAGCTGTTTTTT
j_call: TRBJ2-5; v_call: TRBV7-2; clone_size: NA; d_call: NA; cdr3_aa: CASSVGSALYETQYF; cdr3_nt: TGTGCCAGCAGCGTTGGGTCGGCCCTCTATGAGACCCAGTACTTC
j_call: TRBJ2-7; v_call: TRBV29-1; clone_size: NA; d_call: NA; cdr3_aa: CSVEGGEAAYEQYF; cdr3_nt: TGCAGCGTTGAAGGGGGTGAAGCCGCCTACGAGCAGTACTTC
j_call: TRBJ1-4; v_call: TRBV27; clone_size: once; d_call: TRBD1; cdr3_aa: CASSFDRVEEKLFF; cdr3_nt: TGTGCCAGCAGTTTCGACAGGGTTGAAGAAAAACTGTTTTTT
j_call: TRBJ1-2; v_call: TRBV7-9; clone_size: NA; d_call: TRBD1; cdr3_aa: CASSLEGSGGANYGYTF; cdr3_nt: TGTGCCAGCAGCTTAGAGGGTTCAGGGGGCGCGAACTATGGCTACACCTTC
j_call: TRBJ2-5; v_call: TRBV20-1; clone_size: NA; d_call: TRBD2; cdr3_aa: CSARPSGQETQYF; cdr3_nt: TGCAGTGCTAGACCTAGCGGACAAGAGACCCAGTACTTC
j_call: TRBJ1-2; v_call: TRBV4-3; clone_size: few; d_call: TRBD1; cdr3_aa: CASSQDPPPGQGAFTF; cdr3_nt: TGCGCCAGCAGCCAAGATCCACCGCCGGGACAGGGGGCTTTCACCTTC
j_call: TRBJ2-5; v_call: TRBV12-3/TRBV12-4; clone_size: NA; d_call: TRBD1; cdr3_aa: CASSKTGTQETQYF; cdr3_nt: TGTGCCAGCAGTAAGACAGGGACCCAAGAGACCCAGTACTTC
j_call: TRBJ1-2; v_call: TRBV21-1; clone_size: NA; d_call: NA; cdr3_aa: CASNVYGYTF; cdr3_nt: TGTGCCAGCAACGTATATGGCTACACCTTC
j_call: TRBJ2-7; v_call: TRBV12-3/TRBV12-4; clone_size: NA; d_call: TRBD2; cdr3_aa: CATTKTSGIDEQYF; cdr3_nt: TGTGCCACAACGAAAACTAGCGGGATCGACGAGCAGTACTTC
j_call: TRBJ2-1; v_call: TRBV5-1; clone_size: few; d_call: TRBD2; cdr3_aa: CASSLWTSGIYEQFF; cdr3_nt: TGCGCCAGCAGCCTATGGACTAGCGGGATCTATGAGCAGTTCTTC
j_call: TRBJ2-1; v_call: TRBV6-5; clone_size: NA; d_call: NA; cdr3_aa: CASSRSGPTHEQFF; cdr3_nt: TGTGCCAGCAGTCGATCCGGACCGACCCATGAGCAGTTCTTC
j_call: TRBJ2-1; v_call: TRBV24-1; clone_size: NA; d_call: NA; cdr3_aa: CATSDSPSSYNEQFF; cdr3_nt: TGTGCCACCAGTGATTCTCCGAGCTCCTACAATGAGCAGTTCTTC
j_call: TRBJ2-3; v_call: TRBV7-2; clone_size: NA; d_call: NA; cdr3_aa: CASSSPTVTDTQYF; cdr3_nt: TGTGCCAGCAGCTCCCCGACGGTTACAGATACGCAGTATTTT
j_call: TRBJ2-1; v_call: TRBV5-1; clone_size: few; d_call: NA; cdr3_aa: CASSVQVNNEQFF; cdr3_nt: TGCGCCAGCAGCGTACAGGTAAACAATGAGCAGTTCTTC
j_call: TRBJ2-1; v_call: TRBV29-1; clone_size: few; d_call: NA; cdr3_aa: CSGYRGPNNEQFF; cdr3_nt: TGCAGCGGATACAGAGGGCCAAACAATGAGCAGTTCTTC
j_call: TRBJ2-1; v_call: TRBV27; clone_size: NA; d_call: NA; cdr3_aa: CASSSNGAYNEQFF; cdr3_nt: TGTGCCAGCAGTTCTAACGGAGCCTACAATGAGCAGTTCTTC
j_call: TRBJ1-2; v_call: TRBV7-2; clone_size: few; d_call: TRBD1; cdr3_aa: CASSPGQERGYTF; cdr3_nt: TGTGCCAGCAGCCCTGGACAGGAGAGGGGCTACACCTTC
j_call: TRBJ2-3; v_call: TRBV2; clone_size: NA; d_call: NA; cdr3_aa: CASSETVTQYF; cdr3_nt: TGTGCCAGCAGTGAAACGGTTACGCAGTATTTT
j_call: TRBJ1-4; v_call: TRBV5-1; clone_size: few; d_call: NA; cdr3_aa: CASSLERLATNEKLFF; cdr3_nt: TGCGCCAGCAGCTTGGAAAGACTTGCAACTAATGAAAAACTGTTTTTT
j_call: TRBJ2-3; v_call: TRBV4-3; clone_size: NA; d_call: NA; cdr3_aa: CVSSQADTQYF; cdr3_nt: TGCGTCAGCAGCCAAGCAGATACGCAGTATTTT
j_call: TRBJ1-2; v_call: TRBV29-1; clone_size: NA; d_call: NA; cdr3_aa: CSVLGTGSSGYTF; cdr3_nt: TGCAGCGTCCTGGGCACAGGGAGCTCTGGCTACACCTTC
j_call: TRBJ2-1; v_call: TRBV6-2/TRBV6-3; clone_size: NA; d_call: NA; cdr3_aa: CASSYSLINEQFF; cdr3_nt: TGTGCCAGCAGTTACTCCTTGATCAATGAGCAGTTCTTC
j_call: TRBJ2-1; v_call: TRBV7-3; clone_size: NA; d_call: NA; cdr3_aa: CASSPEAYSNEQFF; cdr3_nt: TGTGCCAGCAGCCCGGAGGCTTATTCCAATGAGCAGTTCTTC
j_call: TRBJ2-1; v_call: TRBV20-1; clone_size: NA; d_call: NA; cdr3_aa: CSARGGGTFNEQFF; cdr3_nt: TGCAGTGCTAGAGGAGGGGGGACTTTCAATGAGCAGTTCTTC
j_call: TRBJ2-5; v_call: TRBV7-9; clone_size: few; d_call: TRBD2; cdr3_aa: CASVLVGAGVETQYF; cdr3_nt: TGTGCCAGCGTTTTAGTCGGTGCGGGAGTGGAGACCCAGTACTTC
j_call: TRBJ2-5; v_call: TRBV27; clone_size: NA; d_call: TRBD2; cdr3_aa: CASRVSGGAFGETQYF; cdr3_nt: TGTGCCAGCAGGGTTAGCGGGGGGGCCTTCGGGGAGACCCAGTACTTC
j_call: TRBJ1-1; v_call: TRBV7-2; clone_size: NA; d_call: TRBD1; cdr3_aa: CASRPRGRGRNTEAFF; cdr3_nt: TGTGCCAGCAGACCGAGGGGCAGGGGGCGCAACACTGAAGCTTTCTTT
j_call: TRBJ2-3; v_call: TRBV5-4; clone_size: NA; d_call: TRBD2; cdr3_aa: CASSISGGAADTQYF; cdr3_nt: TGTGCCAGCAGCATTAGCGGGGGGGCGGCAGATACGCAGTATTTT
j_call: TRBJ2-1; v_call: TRBV4-3; clone_size: NA; d_call: NA; cdr3_aa: CASSPAYSYYNEQFF; cdr3_nt: TGCGCCAGCAGCCCGGCCTACTCGTACTACAATGAGCAGTTCTTC
j_call: TRBJ1-2; v_call: TRBV4-2; clone_size: NA; d_call: NA; cdr3_aa: CASSQATVGYGYTF; cdr3_nt: TGTGCCAGCAGCCAGGCTACGGTTGGCTATGGCTACACCTTC
j_call: TRBJ2-1; v_call: TRBV3-1; clone_size: NA; d_call: NA; cdr3_aa: CASSQDWGDEQFF; cdr3_nt: TGTGCCAGCAGCCAAGATTGGGGGGATGAGCAGTTCTTC
j_call: TRBJ2-3; v_call: TRBV10-3; clone_size: NA; d_call: TRBD2; cdr3_aa: CAIAGRGITDTQYF; cdr3_nt: TGTGCCATCGCGGGGCGGGGGATCACAGATACGCAGTATTTT
j_call: TRBJ1-2; v_call: TRBV5-1; clone_size: NA; d_call: TRBD1; cdr3_aa: CASSLRDSNYGYTF; cdr3_nt: TGCGCCAGCAGCTTGCGGGACAGCAACTATGGCTACACCTTC
j_call: TRBJ1-5; v_call: TRBV20-1; clone_size: NA; d_call: TRBD1; cdr3_aa: CSAAQGWSDQPQHF; cdr3_nt: TGCAGTGCTGCACAGGGGTGGAGTGATCAGCCCCAGCATTTT
j_call: TRBJ2-7; v_call: TRBV7-6; clone_size: NA; d_call: NA; cdr3_aa: CASGDGGWEQYF; cdr3_nt: TGTGCCAGCGGAGATGGGGGCTGGGAGCAGTACTTC
j_call: TRBJ2-5; v_call: TRBV6-5; clone_size: NA; d_call: NA; cdr3_aa: CASSPNKETQYF; cdr3_nt: TGTGCCAGCAGCCCCAACAAAGAGACCCAGTACTTC
j_call: TRBJ2-4; v_call: TRBV5-1; clone_size: few; d_call: TRBD2; cdr3_aa: CASSSGTSGSRSKNIQYF; cdr3_nt: TGCGCCAGCAGCTCAGGGACTAGCGGGAGTCGTAGCAAAAACATTCAGTACTTC
j_call: TRBJ1-5; v_call: TRBV20-1; clone_size: NA; d_call: NA; cdr3_aa: CSALSYRDSNQPQHF; cdr3_nt: TGCAGTGCTCTCTCCTACAGGGATAGCAATCAGCCCCAGCATTTT
j_call: TRBJ2-7; v_call: TRBV5-5; clone_size: NA; d_call: NA; cdr3_aa: CASSFTITYEQYF; cdr3_nt: TGTGCCAGCAGCTTTACCATCACCTACGAGCAGTACTTC
j_call: TRBJ2-7; v_call: TRBV29-1; clone_size: once; d_call: TRBD2; cdr3_aa: CSVGTSGRYEQYF; cdr3_nt: TGCAGCGTAGGGACTAGCGGGAGGTACGAGCAGTACTTC
j_call: TRBJ2-7; v_call: TRBV25-1; clone_size: NA; d_call: NA; cdr3_aa: CASSDSGTLLEQYF; cdr3_nt: TGTGCCAGCAGTGACTCAGGGACATTGCTCGAGCAGTACTTC
j_call: TRBJ2-1; v_call: TRBV6-2/TRBV6-3; clone_size: NA; d_call: NA; cdr3_aa: CASSYGGQFF; cdr3_nt: TGTGCCAGCAGTTACGGTGGGCAGTTCTTC